This passage covers 2 T cell receptor beta chains from one sample sequenced in a study of T cell repertoires in cytomegalovirus infection. TCRdb redid the calling of the reads with MiXCR, one entry per CDR3 protein. The sample holds approximately 910,000 distinct CDR3 sequences, roughly 30% seen once. No antigen has been identified for these receptors. Sample: cultured CD8+ T cells from PBMCs, taken from culture after CMV antigen stimulation. These receptors were collected from a human donor in good health (CMV status not recorded). Some clones in this sample may be carry-over from other donors' samples.

Concerning this clonotype itself: A read error may explain this, as a much larger clone is one base away. The V call is TRBV6-2 or TRBV6-3, the J call TRBJ1-2, with D maybe TRBD1 (6 bases). The germline V gene has CDR1 MNHEY and CDR2 SVGEGT. The CDR3 extends over 15 amino acids. Trimming removed 7 bases at V and 2 bases at J, with 17 bases between. The DNA for the CDR3 is TGTGCCAGCAACCCACCGGGACACCCAAACTATGGCTACACCTTC. Translated, it gives CASNPPGHPNYGYTF.

This sequence joins TRBV3-1 and TRBJ2-1; 10 bases line up with TRBD1. From germline, CDR1 is LGHDT and CDR2 YNNKEL (reference sequence). The CDR3 covers 16 residues. V lost 3 bases, J lost 8 bases, and 10 bases stayed unmatched. The CDR3 sequence: CASSHAGGQGDHEQFF. In DNA, the CDR3 is TGTGCCAGCAGCCATGCCGGAGGACAGGGGGACCATGAGCAGTTCTTC.